This T cell receptor beta chain comes out of a study of OX40 agonist ivuxolimab in advanced cancers. Looking at the study overall: Ivuxolimab was a fully human IgG2 agonistic monoclonal antibody targeting the costimulatory receptor OX40 (CD134). Intravenous ivuxolimab was administered to patients every 2 weeks at six dose levels: 0.01, 0.1, 0.3, 1.5, 3 and 10 mg/kg. Of the roughly 51 patients in dose escalation, about 20 had hepatocellular carcinoma, roughly 15 had melanoma, 9 had renal cell carcinoma and 9 had head and neck cancer. In the dose-escalation cohort, 75% to 85% of patients were male, and the mean age was roughly 60 years with a range of roughly 20 to 80. Prior anti-PD-1, anti-PD-L1 or anti-CTLA-4 therapy was permitted, and 30% to 50% of dose-escalation patients had received checkpoint inhibitors. Three dose-escalation patients achieved partial responses, one with hepatocellular carcinoma and two with cutaneous melanoma. Peripheral TCRbeta sequencing aimed to test whether ivuxolimab altered TCR sequence diversity and caused clonal T-cell expansion. The monotherapy dose-escalation portion (N ≈ 55 patients) of the phase I ivuxolimab trial is reported in the paper.

The trial excluded patients who had a history of autoimmune disease or who were on systemic immunosuppression. In every dose cohort, peripheral blood was drawn for TCR sequencing at baseline, cycle 4 day 1, and cycle 7 day 1. Samples were obtained from an open-label, multicenter, first-in-human phase I dose-escalation trial of ivuxolimab. The trial enrolled adults with locally advanced or metastatic head and neck squamous cell, hepatocellular, melanoma or renal cell carcinoma. Before TCR sequencing, CD4+ T cells and CD8+ T cells were sorted from peripheral blood as separate populations. Study-wide conclusions, independent of this receptor: Low levels of normalized T-cell clonal expansion were also seen in some patients who did not respond. Clonal expansion of both CD4+ and CD8+ blood T cells was observed from baseline to week 6 at doses 0.1 to 3.0 mg/kg. Antigen specificity was not determined for the clonally expanded peripheral T cells. After ivuxolimab, more expanded clones were found on average in CD8+ T cells than in CD4+ T cells. In partial responders in the 0.1-3.0 mg/kg groups, normalized peripheral clonal expansion was found to be among the lowest, especially among CD8+ T cells.

This clone was detected only a few times. The specificity of this receptor is unknown. This may be a read error, as it is one base from a much larger clone. In the same sample, other DNA sequences code for this CDR3. Genomic DNA was isolated from the sorted cells so that the TCRbeta CDR3 region could be sequenced. TCRbeta CDR3 regions were sequenced using the immunoSEQ Assay. What TCRdb holds here is the immuneACCESS table cut down to in-frame rearrangements. Part of the clones is not present; checked against another copy, under half of the missing clones reflect an unresolved V gene, and the others are unexplained. This sample holds approximately 26,000 clones; around 82% were observed only once. Roughly 12% of the sample rests with the top ten. The sequencing used CD4+ or CD8+ T cells sorted from blood, collected in a trial of the OX40 agonist ivuxolimab. This receptor was identified in an adult with an advanced solid tumor such as melanoma, head and neck, liver or kidney cancer.

CDR3 sequence: CASSLDSYNEQFF. The DNA sequence reads TGTGCCAGCAGCTTGGACAGCTACAATGAGCAGTTCTTC. The chain was built from TRBV7-9 and TRBJ2-1; TRBD1 might be the D gene, on 6 matching bases. The CDR3 spans 13 residues, from the cysteine through the phenylalanine. The DNA shown is the 39-base CDR3, in frame from base 1. Via the germline V gene (reference sequence), CDR1 is SEHNR and CDR2 FQNEAQ. Between the V and J ends, shortened by 3 bases and 3 bases respectively, the junction contains 6 bases. Supplemented by the reference TRBV7-9 and TRBJ2-1 proteins around the CDR3, the complete variable domain is DTGVSQNPRHKITKRGQNVTFRCDPISEHNRLYWYRQTLGQGPEFLTYFQNEAQLEKSRLLSDRFSAERPKGSFSTLEIQRTEQGDSAMYLCASSLDSYNEQFFGPGTRLTVL.